This T cell receptor beta chain was captured by sequencing in a study of CD8+CD57+ T cells in acquired aplastic anemia. Genomic DNA templated the TCR beta VDJ and CDR3 profiling. TCRdb re-called the reads through MiXCR, storing one row per CDR3 protein. The table includes tens of thousands of distinct CDR3 sequences, approximately 45% detected once. The CDR3 has 14 amino acids. Germline V gene data show CDR1 as MNHEY and CDR2 as SVGAGI. V was shortened by 5 bases and J by 2 bases, with 12 bases between the two germline ends. The gene calls are TRBV6-5 and TRBJ1-1; the D gene is possibly TRBD1 (5 bases). The sequenced sample consisted of sorted CD4+, CD8+, or CD8+CD57+ T cells (not recorded which) from PBMCs. The source is a human donor in good health, serving as a control. The CDR3 here is CASSPGPVNTEAFF. DNA of the CDR3: TGTGCCAGCAGTCCGGGACCGGTTAACACTGAAGCTTTCTTT.